Listed below are T cell receptor beta chains from one sample, sequenced in a study of shared clonotypes between healthy human individuals. The method was immunoSEQ multiplex PCR; TCRdb's version includes in-frame clones alone and lacks a portion of them. The sample records 2 million to 2.5 million clones, less than 95% being singletons. The sample consisted of naive CD4+ T cells from PBMCs. These receptors were collected from a young man in good health. Some clones in this sample may be carry-over from other donors' samples. CDR3s include the opening cysteine and the closing phenylalanine or tryptophan. The order of the fields is D gene, clone size, V gene, J gene, CDR3 protein, CDR3 DNA. A D gene is named only where the DNA matches it firmly. Some rows have no size entry. The others give once, few or many, or a class for an expanded clone.

>.|.|TRBV29-1|TRBJ1-2
CSVEDQGTYGYTF
TGCAGCGTTGAAGATCAGGGTACCTATGGCTACACCTTC
>.|.|TRBV2|TRBJ2-2
CASISTPGAGELFF
TGTGCCAGCATATCAACCCCGGGAGCCGGGGAGCTGTTTTTT
>TRBD1|.|TRBV7-2|TRBJ2-7
CASIPGTGFSEQYF
TGTGCCAGCATCCCCGGGACAGGGTTTTCCGAGCAGTACTTC
>.|.|TRBV19|TRBJ2-1
CASSIEDLTPNIMDSHEQFF
TGTGCCAGTAGTATTGAGGACTTAACACCTAATATTATGGACTCGCATGAGCAGTTCTTC
>.|.|TRBV6-5|TRBJ2-2
CASRGQSNTGELFF
TGTGCCAGCAGAGGTCAGTCGAACACCGGGGAGCTGTTTTTT
>.|.|TRBV4-1|TRBJ2-1
CASSQGRGSSYNEQFF
TGCGCCAGCAGCCAAGGCCGAGGCAGCTCCTACAATGAGCAGTTCTTC
>.|once|TRBV19|TRBJ1-1
CASSPQLAGRDTEAFF
TGTGCCAGTAGTCCTCAACTGGCGGGGCGCGACACTGAAGCTTTCTTT
>TRBD2|.|TRBV14|TRBJ2-3
CASSQTSGGYYSTDTQYF
TGTGCCAGCAGCCAAACTAGCGGAGGGTACTATAGCACAGATACGCAGTATTTT
>TRBD2|.|TRBV5-1|TRBJ2-1
CASIPVAGPYNEQFF
TGCGCCAGCATCCCTGTAGCGGGACCCTACAATGAGCAGTTCTTC
>TRBD1|.|TRBV7-8|TRBJ2-7
CASSSTLGTGRLVSSYEQYF
TGTGCCAGCAGTTCCACTCTCGGGACAGGGAGGTTAGTGTCGTCCTACGAGCAGTACTTC
>.|.|TRBV6-1|TRBJ1-5
CASSEGPRAPQHF
TGTGCCAGCAGTGAAGGGCCCCGTGCGCCCCAGCATTTT
>TRBD1|.|TRBV5-4|TRBJ2-5
CASSKDRDRGETQYF
TGTGCCAGCAGCAAAGACCGGGACAGGGGGGAGACCCAGTACTTC
>.|.|TRBV5-1|TRBJ1-1
CASSPPRGGRTEAFF
TGCGCCAGCAGCCCCCCCCGGGGAGGGAGGACTGAAGCTTTCTTT
>TRBD2|.|TRBV7-2|TRBJ2-7
CASSGSGAPSVYEQYF
TGTGCCAGCAGCGGGAGCGGGGCCCCCTCAGTCTACGAGCAGTACTTC
>.|.|TRBV15|TRBJ1-5
CATSRDTASEGQPQHF
TGTGCCACCAGCAGAGATACCGCCAGCGAGGGGCAGCCCCAGCATTTT
>.|once|TRBV6-5|TRBJ1-5
CASSYSVQGNQPQHF
TGTGCCAGCAGTTACTCGGTCCAGGGCAATCAGCCCCAGCATTTT
>TRBD2|.|TRBV2|TRBJ2-3
CASRTTSGRAVKQYF
TGTGCCAGCAGAACGACTAGCGGGAGGGCCGTAAAGCAGTATTTT
>TRBD1|few|TRBV5-1|TRBJ1-2
CASSWAGTDGGYTF
TGCGCCAGCAGCTGGGCCGGGACAGATGGGGGCTACACCTTC
>TRBD1|once|TRBV6-1|TRBJ2-7
CASSENRGLLHEQYF
TGTGCCAGCAGTGAAAACAGGGGGCTGTTACACGAGCAGTACTTC
>TRBD2|.|TRBV25-1|TRBJ2-7
CASRPRGGDSYEQYF
TGTGCCAGCAGACCCCGGGGGGGTGATTCCTACGAGCAGTACTTC
>TRBD2|.|TRBV25-1|TRBJ2-3
CASSEIAGGPDTQYF
TGTGCCAGCAGTGAAATAGCGGGAGGGCCAGATACGCAGTATTTT
>.|few|TRBV6-5|TRBJ1-5
CASSTDSNQPQHF
TGTGCCAGCAGTACCGATAGCAATCAGCCCCAGCATTTT
>TRBD1|.|TRBV4-1|TRBJ1-5
CASSRGTGGWEPQHF
TGCGCCAGCAGCCGCGGGACAGGGGGATGGGAGCCCCAGCATTTT
>.|.|TRBV7-9|TRBJ2-5
CASSLGQEFQETQYF
TGTGCCAGCAGCTTAGGCCAGGAGTTCCAAGAGACCCAGTACTTC
>.|.|TRBV28|TRBJ2-7
CASSTDITYEQYF
TGTGCCAGCAGCACGGACATTACCTACGAGCAGTACTTC
>TRBD1|once|TRBV9|TRBJ2-5
CASTAGGGETQYF
TGTGCCAGCACCGCAGGGGGCGGAGAGACCCAGTACTTC
>.|.|TRBV6-5|TRBJ1-6
CASSYRGSPLHF
TGTGCCAGCAGTTACAGGGGTTCACCCCTCCACTTT
>TRBD2|once|TRBV5-1|TRBJ2-2
CASNPGLAGNTGELFF
TGCGCCAGCAACCCTGGACTAGCGGGAAACACCGGGGAGCTGTTTTTT
>.|.|TRBV7-8|TRBJ2-1
CASSLGLRPGDEQFF
TGTGCCAGCAGCTTAGGACTCCGACCAGGCGATGAGCAGTTCTTC
>.|.|TRBV5-1|TRBJ1-4
CASSSGGQGNNEKLFF
TGCGCCAGCAGCTCAGGAGGGCAGGGAAATAATGAAAAACTGTTTTTT
>TRBD2|.|TRBV9|TRBJ2-3
CASSVGGLDTQYF
TGTGCCAGCAGCGTGGGGGGACTAGACACGCAGTATTTT
>TRBD1|.|TRBV28|TRBJ1-1
CASRTPIGQGNTEAFF
TGTGCCAGCAGAACCCCTATCGGACAGGGGAACACTGAAGCTTTCTTT